The sequence of this T cell receptor (beta chain) was determined in a study of shared T cell receptors in the human thymus. J gave up 2 bases and V 6 bases, and 11 bases lay outside the gene matches. CDR3 length: 16 amino acids. Germline CDR1 reads MNHEY; CDR2 reads SMNVEV (reference sequence). The assay was immunoSEQ multiplex PCR, and TCRdb's table has in-frame clones only and misses some. The sample includes over 650,000 clones, roughly 86% of them seen just once. These data were also reused for a study on human thymus T cells. That study reports: Healthy Finnish infants undergoing corrective surgery for congenital heart defects were used as donors. Thymus specimens were resections from corrective heart surgery. It looked as if thymic and blood repertoires used V and J genes in a biased way.

V usage is TRBV27 and J usage is TRBJ2-7; the match to TRBD2 covers 9 bases. The specimen was thymocytes. The receptor's source is a boy in the first two years of life with a congenital heart defect. CDR3 residues: CASSSYGTSLTYEQYF. In nucleotides, the CDR3 is TGTGCCAGCAGCTCATACGGGACTAGCCTAACCTACGAGCAGTACTTC.